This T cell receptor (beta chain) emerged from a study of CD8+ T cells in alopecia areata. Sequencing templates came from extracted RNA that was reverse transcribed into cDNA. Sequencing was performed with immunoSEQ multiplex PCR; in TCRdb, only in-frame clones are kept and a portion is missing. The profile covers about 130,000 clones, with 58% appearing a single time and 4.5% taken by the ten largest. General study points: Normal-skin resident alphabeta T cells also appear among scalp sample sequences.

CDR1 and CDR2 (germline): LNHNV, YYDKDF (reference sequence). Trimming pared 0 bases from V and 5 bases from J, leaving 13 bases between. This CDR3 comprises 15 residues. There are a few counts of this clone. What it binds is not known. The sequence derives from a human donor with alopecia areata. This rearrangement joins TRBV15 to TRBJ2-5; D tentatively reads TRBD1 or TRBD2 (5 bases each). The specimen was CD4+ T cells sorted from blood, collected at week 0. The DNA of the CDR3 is TGTGCCACCAGCAGAGAGGGGGTCGAGGTGGAGACCCAGTACTTC. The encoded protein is CATSREGVEVETQYF.